This TCR beta chain was identified during a study of PD-L1 blockade in urothelial cancer. About the research overall: Study patients had been treated with 0 to 3 previous chemotherapy regimens.

The J segment lost 2 bases and the V segment lost 7 bases, leaving 9 bases of the junction unmatched. The CDR3 is 15 amino acids. Germline V lookup: CDR1 MNHNY, CDR2 SVGAGI (reference sequence). Time point reported: pretreatment peripheral blood. Patient disease was locally advanced or metastatic urothelial carcinoma. Sequenced by immunoSEQ multiplex PCR; TCRdb stores in-frame clones only, minus some. The sample contains tens of thousands of clones, roughly 79% of which appear only once. The TCR comes from a man between 65 and 85 years old with urothelial cancer. The sample in question was PBMCs, obtained around atezolizumab (anti-PD-L1) treatment. This chain uses TRBV6-6 with TRBJ1-1; 8 positions match TRBD1. CDR3 in DNA: TGTGCCAGCACCCCACCCGGGACAGGTAACACTGAAGCTTTCTTT. This translates into CASTPPGTGNTEAFF.